This T cell receptor beta chain was captured in a study of blood T cell repertoires in COVID-19. Libraries were prepared by immunoSEQ multiplex PCR; TCRdb keeps only in-frame clonotypes and omits some of them. The sample includes over 10,000 clones, around 87% of them seen just once. Germline V gene sequence: CDR1 SGHRS, CDR2 YFSETQ. J gave up 3 bases and V 4 bases, and 8 bases lay outside the gene matches. The CDR3 is 16 amino acids. The rearrangement links TRBV5-1 to TRBJ2-1; 9 bases align to TRBD1. The receptor was isolated from a human donor with active COVID-19. The donor label of this sample is uncertain. Sequencing was done on a sample of peripheral blood. DNA of the CDR3: TGCGCCAGCAGCCGATTATGGGACAGGGACTACAATGAGCAGTTCTTC. Translating gives CASSRLWDRDYNEQFF.